A single sample is the source of the 17 T cell receptor beta chains below, sequenced in a study of shared clonotypes between healthy human individuals. The table came from immunoSEQ multiplex PCR; TCRdb's copy has only in-frame clones and leaves some out. The sample consists of roughly 2.6 million clones, around nine tenths of them appearing once. The sample was naive CD4+ T cells sorted from blood. As for subset: CD45RA+ positively selected. The source of these receptors is a man aged 18-30 years in good health.

The chain has TRBV2 and TRBJ1-1; D gene uncertain. V lost 6 bases and J 1 base, leaving 15 bases between the germline ends. Germline V gives CDR1 SNHLY, CDR2 FYNNEI. The CDR3 runs to 15 residues. The CDR3 protein is CASSIRRASNTEAFF. The CDR3 coding sequence is TGTGCCAGCAGCATTCGTAGAGCCTCGAACACTGAAGCTTTCTTT. The full variable domain, completed using reference TRBV2 and TRBJ1-1, is EPEVTQTPSHQVTQMGQEVILRCVPISNHLYFYWYRQILGQKVEFLVSFYNNEISEKSEIFDDQFSVERPDGSNFTLKIRSTKLEDSAMYFCASSIRRASNTEAFFGQGTRLTVV.

The rearrangement joins TRBV30 to TRBJ1-4; D may be TRBD1 (6 bases). Germline V CDR1 and CDR2: GTSNPN, SVGIG (reference sequence). Trimming cost V 1 base and J 0 bases, with 12 bases left between them. The CDR3 covers 16 residues. The CDR3 loop is CAWSGQAYPTNEKLFF. CDR3 coding DNA: TGTGCCTGGAGTGGACAGGCTTATCCAACTAATGAAAAACTGTTTTTT.

This clone was found a few times. V gene TRBV2 combines with J gene TRBJ1-5; TRBD1 aligns across 7 bases. The J segment lost 3 bases and the V segment lost 4 bases, leaving 6 bases of the junction unmatched. The germline V gene encodes CDR1 SNHLY and CDR2 FYNNEI. This CDR3 spans 15 amino acids. Here the CDR3 DNA reads TGTGCCAGCAGTGCGCCAGGGGGGGTCAATCAGCCCCAGCATTTT. Translation: CASSAPGGVNQPQHF.

The chain links TRBV5-1 to TRBJ1-5; the D gene is possibly TRBD1 (5 bases). The CDR3 extends over 15 amino acids. V lost 0 bases, J lost 5 bases, and 12 bases lay in between. The germline gives CDR1 SGHRS, CDR2 YFSETQ. CDR3 DNA sequence: TGCGCCAGCAGCTTGGAGGGCAGGGCATATCAGCCCCAGCATTTT. Translation gives CASSLEGRAYQPQHF.

V usage is TRBV19 and J usage is TRBJ2-2; 9 bases agree with TRBD1. Germline CDR1 is LNHDA and CDR2 is SQIVND (reference sequence). Trimming at V came to 7 bases and at J to 5 bases, leaving 5 bases not matched to a gene. This CDR3 contains 14 residues. The CDR3 loop is CASNRDRETGELFF. The CDR3 coding sequence is TGTGCCAGTAACCGGGACAGGGAAACCGGGGAGCTGTTTTTT. The whole variable domain, filled in from reference TRBV19 and TRBJ2-2, reads DGGITQSPKYLFRKEGQNVTLSCEQNLNHDAMYWYRQDPGQGLRLIYYSQIVNDFQKGDIAEGYSVSREKKESFPLTVTSAQKNPTAFYLCASNRDRETGELFFGEGSRLTVL.

The genes are TRBV5-4 and TRBJ2-3; 11 bases align to TRBD2. The CDR3 loop spans 17 amino acids. V was pared by 1 base and J by 2 bases, with 6 bases of the junction left unmatched. Germline-derived CDR1 and CDR2 are SGHNT and YYREEE (reference sequence). CDR3 sequence (DNA): TGTGCCAGCAGCTTGCCCGTAGCGGGAGGGCACACAGATACGCAGTATTTT. Residues: CASSLPVAGGHTDTQYF.

The V gene is TRBV27, the J gene TRBJ2-3; unclear D gene. CDR3 size: 16 residues. Per the germline V gene, CDR1 is MNHEY and CDR2 is SMNVEV (reference sequence). V lost 5 bases and J 2 bases, leaving 17 bases between the germline ends. The CDR3 sequence is CASSLYLISSTDTQYF. In DNA form, the CDR3 reads TGTGCCAGCAGTCTCTACCTCATAAGCTCCACAGATACGCAGTATTTT.

This chain links TRBV6-1 with TRBJ2-3, with D possibly being TRBD2 (6 bases). Trimming removed 5 bases at V and 0 bases at J, with 9 bases between. CDR3 size: 14 residues. Looked up from germline, CDR1 is MNHNS and CDR2 is SASEGT. CDR3 coding DNA: TGTGCCAGCAGTCGGGAGTTTAGCACAGATACGCAGTATTTT. Translating gives CASSREFSTDTQYF.

This clone was observed a few times. CDR3 bases: TGTGCCAGCAGCTTAGACTCTGACAGGCGGGAGCTGTTTTTT. It translates to CASSLDSDRRELFF. V gene TRBV7-6 combines with J gene TRBJ2-2, with a weak D call TRBD1 (6 bases). Germline V CDR1 and CDR2: SGHVS, FNYEAQ. Trimming shortened V by 1 base and J by 9 bases, and 12 bases separated the two germline ends. The CDR3 sequence is 14 residues long.

This rearrangement joins TRBV30 to TRBJ2-5; 7 bases are a match to TRBD2. V shed 0 bases, J shed 5 bases, and the junction held 9 bases outside the gene matches. This CDR3 contains 15 residues. Germline-derived CDR1 and CDR2 are GTSNPN and SVGIG (reference sequence). Here the CDR3 DNA reads TGTGCCTGGAGTGTGGGGGGAGGGGTGCAGGAGACCCAGTACTTC. It codes for CAWSVGGGVQETQYF.

The CDR3 nucleotides read TGTGCCAGCAGCTTATTATATGGTAGCGGGAGCTCCTACAATGAGCAGTTCTTC. It is translated as CASSLLYGSGSSYNEQFF. The V call is TRBV7-9, the J call TRBJ2-1, with 9 bases aligning to TRBD2. The CDR3 has 18 amino acids. CDR1 SEHNR and CDR2 FQNEAQ come from the germline V gene (reference sequence). The V and J ends lost 2 bases and 0 bases, in that order; junction bases with no gene match: 8.

This chain joins TRBV30 and TRBJ2-4; 8 bases align to TRBD1. This CDR3 contains 12 residues. The trim removed 4 bases at V and 6 bases at J, leaving 2 bases unmatched. From germline, CDR1 is GTSNPN and CDR2 SVGIG (reference sequence). DNA of the CDR3: TGTGCCTGGACCGGGACAGGAAACATTCAGTACTTC. This sequence encodes CAWTGTGNIQYF.

V gene TRBV7-2 combines with J gene TRBJ1-1; D is possibly TRBD1 (6 bases). The CDR3 totals 15 residues. V shed 4 bases and J shed 1 base, with 13 bases lying between them. CDR1 is SGHTA and CDR2 is FQGNSA in the germline V gene. CDR3 sequence reads: CASSSRTVENTEAFF. CDR3 coding DNA: TGTGCCAGCAGCTCCCGGACAGTCGAGAACACTGAAGCTTTCTTT.

This chain joins TRBV18 and TRBJ2-5; 7 bases line up with TRBD1. Germline V lookup: CDR1 KGHSH, CDR2 LQKENI. The V gene end was trimmed by 3 bases and the J gene end by 5 bases; junction bases not matched to a gene: 9. The CDR3 contains 15 residues. CDR3 bases: TGTGCCAGCTCACCCTTGACAGGGCCTCGGGAGACCCAGTACTTC. Amino acid sequence: CASSPLTGPRETQYF.

The V gene is TRBV19, the J gene TRBJ1-4; possible D gene TRBD1, 6 bases. The V end lost 10 bases, the J end lost 1 base, and 16 bases lay between the germline ends. CDR3 length: 15 residues. Per the germline V gene, CDR1 is LNHDA and CDR2 is SQIVND (reference sequence). The chain's CDR3 is CATSTGQRTNEKLFF. As DNA, the CDR3 is TGTGCCACAAGTACAGGGCAGCGAACTAATGAAAAACTGTTTTTT.

In regard to this clone: The same CDR3 also results from other DNA sequences found in this sample. V and J are TRBV5-4 and TRBJ2-5; D remains ambiguous. CDR3 length: 12 residues. CDR1 and CDR2 from the germline V gene are SGHNT and YYREEE (reference sequence). Between the trimmed V and J ends, which lost 1 base and 5 bases, there was a span of 6 bases. CDR3 sequence reads: CASSLFGETQYF. CDR3 in DNA: TGTGCCAGCAGCTTGTTCGGGGAGACCCAGTACTTC.

The rearrangement links TRBV7-9 to TRBJ1-4; no clear D gene. Trimming took 5 bases from V and 0 from J, leaving 13 bases between them. Germline V CDR1 and CDR2: SEHNR, FQNEAQ (reference sequence). This CDR3 is 16 amino acids long. CDR3 in DNA: TGTGCCAGCAGCCCCTCTTCCCAAGCAACTAATGAAAAACTGTTTTTT. This gives the protein CASSPSSQATNEKLFF.